The clone carrying this T cell receptor beta chain occurred once. Its antigen is not identified. The table came from immunoSEQ multiplex PCR; TCRdb's copy has only in-frame clones and leaves some out. The table shows around 120,000 clones, with around 89% occurring only once. The data stem from a study of T cell responses to AZD1222 COVID-19 vaccine. About the study: Second-dose timings of about 4 or about 12 weeks were pooled.

This CDR3 is built from 13 residues. Trimming took 1 base from V and 14 from J, leaving 17 bases between them. Germline loops: CDR1 MNHEY, CDR2 SMNVEV (reference sequence). Overall study findings and caveats: With dominance at 160-218 and 743-854, vaccine-associated CD4 TCRs spanned spike. The breadth and depth of Spike-specific TCRs increased once two AZD1222 doses had been given. A mostly white British donor set with more females was recruited, and clonal diversity was possibly underestimated.

Specimen: peripheral blood, collected on day 0 of AZD1222 vaccination. The genes are TRBV27 and TRBJ2-5; the D call may be TRBD1 or TRBD2 (5 bases each). The source of this sequence is an adult in good health. CDR3 bases: TGTGCCAGCAGTTTATTAGGGGACGGACGATTATACTTC. This sequence encodes CASSLLGDGRLYF.